This T cell receptor (beta chain) emerged from a study of T cell changes during pregnancy in multiple sclerosis. Some clones are missing from TCRdb's copy, which holds only in-frame ones; the method was immunoSEQ multiplex PCR. The sample consists of fewer than 35,000 clones, roughly 90% of them appearing once. Germline values: CDR1 SGHNT, CDR2 YYREEE (reference sequence). This CDR3 is 13 amino acids long. Unmatched junction bases numbered 2, after V lost 2 bases and J lost 5 bases. This sequence was found in a female donor in good health, enrolled as a control in a pregnancy study. This specimen consisted of CD4+ T cells from peripheral blood mononuclear cells, obtained in the third trimester of pregnancy. The genes are TRBV5-4 and TRBJ2-5; 8 bases fit TRBD2. CDR3 in DNA: TGTGCCAGCAGCTTCGGGGGGGTGGAGACCCAGTACTTC. Translation: CASSFGGVETQYF.